What follows are 2 T cell receptor beta chains derived from one specimen sequenced in a study of T cells in Graves' hyperthyroidism and ophthalmopathy. What was amplified from RNA transcripts were TCR beta CDR3 regions. The TCR CDR3 first-round RT-PCR relied on the HTBI primer set. TCRdb re-analysed the multiplex PCR reads in MiXCR, keeping a single row per CDR3 protein. This table holds roughly 550,000 distinct CDR3 sequences, 15% to 20% found once. Sequencing input: blood. The source is a woman in her 30s with Graves' ophthalmopathy.

The chain uses TRBV4-1 and TRBJ1-5; the match to TRBD1 covers 8 bases. This CDR3 is built from 16 residues. Per germline, CDR1 MGHRA and CDR2 YSYEKL. Unmatched junction bases numbered 4, after V lost 3 bases and J lost 0 bases. CDR3 sequence: CASSHLDRGSNQPQHF. CDR3 DNA sequence: TGCGCCAGCAGCCACCTCGACAGGGGTAGCAATCAGCCCCAGCATTTT.

This clonotype was counted only a few times. The chain recombines TRBV27 with TRBJ1-6; D is unclear. The germline V gene has CDR1 MNHEY and CDR2 SMNVEV (reference sequence). With 3 bases removed from V and 5 bases from J, the gap between germline ends came to 2 bases. This CDR3 is 12 amino acids long. In DNA form, the CDR3 reads TGTGCCAGCAGTTTTGATAATTCACCCCTCCACTTT. Encoded protein: CASSFDNSPLHF.